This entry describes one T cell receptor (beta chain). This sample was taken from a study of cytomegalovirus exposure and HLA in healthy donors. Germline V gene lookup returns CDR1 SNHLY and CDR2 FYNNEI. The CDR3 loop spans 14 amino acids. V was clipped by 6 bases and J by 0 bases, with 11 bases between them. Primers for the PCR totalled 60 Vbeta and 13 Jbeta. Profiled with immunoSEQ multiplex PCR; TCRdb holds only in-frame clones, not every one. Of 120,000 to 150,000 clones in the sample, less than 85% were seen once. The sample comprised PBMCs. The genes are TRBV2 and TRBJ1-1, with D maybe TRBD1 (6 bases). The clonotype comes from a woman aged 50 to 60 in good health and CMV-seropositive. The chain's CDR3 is CASRQQGMNTEAFF. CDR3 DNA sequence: TGTGCCAGCAGGCAACAGGGTATGAACACTGAAGCTTTCTTT.